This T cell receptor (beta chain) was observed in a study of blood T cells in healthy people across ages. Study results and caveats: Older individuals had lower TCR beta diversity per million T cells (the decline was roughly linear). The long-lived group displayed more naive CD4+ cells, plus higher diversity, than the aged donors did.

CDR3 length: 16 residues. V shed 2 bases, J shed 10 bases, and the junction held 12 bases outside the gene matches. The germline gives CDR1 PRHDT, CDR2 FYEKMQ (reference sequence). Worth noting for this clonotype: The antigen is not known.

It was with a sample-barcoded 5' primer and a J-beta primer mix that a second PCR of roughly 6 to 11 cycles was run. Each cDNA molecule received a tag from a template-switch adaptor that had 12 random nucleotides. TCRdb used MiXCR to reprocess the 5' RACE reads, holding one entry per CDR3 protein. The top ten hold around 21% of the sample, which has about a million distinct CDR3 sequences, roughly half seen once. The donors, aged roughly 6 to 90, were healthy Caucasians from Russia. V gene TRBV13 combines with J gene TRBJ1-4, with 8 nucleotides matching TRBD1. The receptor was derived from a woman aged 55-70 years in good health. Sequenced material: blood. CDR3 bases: TGTGCCAGCAGCTTAAGGAGGACAGGGCGCGAACTAAAACTGTTTTTT. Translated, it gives CASSLRRTGRELKLFF.